Listed below are T cell receptor beta chains from one sample, sequenced in a study of blood T cell repertoires in COVID-19. The repertoire was sequenced with immunoSEQ multiplex PCR; TCRdb's copy has only in-frame clones and lacks some. The table records under 300,000 clones, 80% to 90% of them present only once. Sequenced: PBMCs or T cells enriched from blood (not recorded which). The receptors shown here come from a woman between 45 and 60 years old who had recovered from COVID-19. The CDR3 runs from the conserved cysteine through the conserved F or W. The D gene is left open where the match is weak. For some rows the clone size is stated as once, few or many, or as a class when expanded; others skip it.

>TRBD2|TRBJ2-7|.|TRBV9
CASSTSTSGRAYEQYF
TGTGCCAGCAGCACCTCGACTAGCGGGAGGGCCTACGAGCAGTACTTC
>TRBD1|TRBJ1-2|.|TRBV27
CASSATGANTNYGYTF
TGTGCCAGCAGTGCGACAGGGGCGAACACTAACTATGGCTACACCTTC
>.|TRBJ1-1|.|TRBV11-2
CASSLFGREAFF
TGTGCCAGCAGCTTATTTGGCAGAGAAGCTTTCTTT
>.|TRBJ2-1|.|TRBV10-3
CAISEGPPSYGEQFF
TGTGCCATCAGTGAGGGGCCCCCTAGCTATGGTGAGCAGTTCTTC
>.|TRBJ2-3|once|TRBV5-1
CASSSDRSTDTQYF
TGCGCCAGCAGCTCGGACAGATCCACAGATACGCAGTATTTT
>TRBD1|TRBJ2-7|.|TRBV11-2
CASRSGTGAREQYF
TGTGCCAGCAGATCCGGGACAGGGGCCCGGGAGCAGTACTTC
>TRBD1|TRBJ1-1|once|TRBV15
CATSREAGTGNTEAFF
TGTGCCACCAGCAGAGAGGCCGGGACAGGGAACACTGAAGCTTTCTTT
>TRBD1|TRBJ2-7|.|TRBV2
CASSEPRTGGGEQYF
TGTGCCAGCAGTGAGCCGAGGACAGGGGGAGGCGAGCAGTACTTC
>TRBD1|TRBJ2-3|.|TRBV7-2
CATHTGGQSTDTQYF
TGTGCCACCCATACAGGGGGACAGTCGACAGATACGCAGTATTTT
>.|TRBJ2-7|.|TRBV2
CASRRDTLWEQYF
TGTGCCAGCAGACGGGACACTTTATGGGAGCAGTACTTC
>.|TRBJ2-7|.|TRBV5-1
CASSPLSGGFDYEQYF
TGCGCCAGCAGCCCCCTTTCTGGCGGCTTTGATTACGAGCAGTACTTC
>TRBD2|TRBJ2-2|.|TRBV6-6
CASSYVREGAGELFF
TGTGCCAGCAGTTACGTCCGGGAGGGCGCAGGGGAGCTGTTTTTT
>TRBD2|TRBJ2-2|.|TRBV6-4
CASRRLAGEGGELFF
TGTGCCAGCAGGCGACTAGCGGGAGAAGGCGGGGAGCTGTTTTTT
>TRBD1|TRBJ1-4|.|TRBV5-5
CASSSGTGSEKLFF
TGTGCCAGCAGTTCCGGGACAGGGAGTGAAAAACTGTTTTTT
>TRBD1|TRBJ1-6|.|TRBV7-9
CASSLGGQAFLNSPLHF
TGTGCCAGCAGCTTAGGCGGACAGGCCTTCCTGAATTCACCCCTCCACTTT
>.|TRBJ1-6|.|TRBV28
CASMAPTGINSPLHF
TGTGCCAGCATGGCCCCGACAGGTATCAATTCACCCCTCCACTTT
>TRBD1|TRBJ1-6|.|TRBV25-1
CASSEWDSNSPLHF
TGTGCCAGCAGTGAATGGGACAGTAATTCACCCCTCCACTTT
>.|TRBJ2-1|.|TRBV7-9
CASSLAPAGEFF
TGTGCCAGCAGCTTAGCGCCGGCAGGGGAGTTCTTC
>.|TRBJ1-2|.|TRBV9
CASSVGSRNYGYTF
TGTGCCAGCAGCGTAGGTTCGAGAAACTATGGCTACACCTTC
>TRBD1|TRBJ1-2|.|TRBV5-1
CASSLSNDRGRYGYTF
TGCGCCAGCAGCTTGTCAAATGACAGGGGGCGGTATGGCTACACCTTC
>TRBD2|TRBJ2-3|.|TRBV6-2/TRBV6-3
CASSYGLASTDTQYF
TGTGCCAGCAGTTACGGACTAGCATCGACAGATACGCAGTATTTT
>.|TRBJ1-1|.|TRBV7-9
CASSLGGLSRLNTEAFF
TGTGCCAGCAGCCTAGGGGGGCTAAGTCGATTGAACACTGAAGCTTTCTTT
>TRBD1|TRBJ2-2|.|TRBV6-2/TRBV6-3
CASSYAGQVNTGELFF
TGTGCCAGCAGTTACGCCGGACAGGTCAACACCGGGGAGCTGTTTTTT
>TRBD1|TRBJ1-2|.|TRBV7-2
CASSRGQDKGGYTF
TGTGCCAGCAGCCGCGGACAGGACAAAGGAGGCTACACCTTC
>TRBD1|TRBJ1-2|.|TRBV7-8
CASSLDRGDYGYTF
TGTGCCAGCAGCCTGGACAGGGGAGACTATGGCTACACCTTC
>.|TRBJ1-3|.|TRBV4-1
CASSQGRRGPSGNTIYF
TGCGCCAGCAGCCAAGGGAGGCGGGGTCCCTCTGGAAACACCATATATTTT
>.|TRBJ1-2|.|TRBV6-1
CASSEQVANYGYTF
TGTGCCAGCAGTGAACAGGTGGCTAACTATGGCTACACCTTC
>TRBD2|TRBJ2-7|.|TRBV30
CAWSTLAGDRYF
TGTGCCTGGAGTACCCTAGCGGGAGATCGGTACTTC
>.|TRBJ1-3|.|TRBV25-1
CASTYSSGNTIYF
TGTGCCAGCACCTACAGCTCTGGAAACACCATATATTTT
>TRBD1|TRBJ2-1|.|TRBV10-3
CAISESTGTGNEQFF
TGTGCCATCAGTGAGTCCACCGGGACAGGCAATGAGCAGTTCTTC
>.|TRBJ1-1|.|TRBV2
CASSVDGGNTEAFF
TGTGCCAGCAGTGTCGACGGGGGGAACACTGAAGCTTTCTTT
>.|TRBJ2-1|few|TRBV11-2
CASSVREENEQFF
TGTGCCAGCAGCGTTAGGGAGGAGAATGAGCAGTTCTTC
>.|TRBJ1-1|.|TRBV23-1
CASSHHYPTGKNTEAFF
TGCGCCAGCAGTCATCACTACCCTACAGGGAAGAACACTGAAGCTTTCTTT
>TRBD2|TRBJ2-3|.|TRBV5-1
CASSLTGGPSDTQYF
TGCGCCAGCAGCTTGACGGGAGGGCCCTCAGATACGCAGTATTTT
>.|TRBJ2-7|.|TRBV28
CASNSYRDFSYEQYF
TGTGCCAGCAATAGTTACCGGGACTTCTCCTACGAGCAGTACTTC
>TRBD2|TRBJ2-2|.|TRBV2
CATSPSGKTPGELFF
TGTGCCACTTCTCCTAGCGGGAAGACCCCCGGGGAGCTGTTTTTT
>.|TRBJ1-1|.|TRBV29-1
CSVVYRSGKGYTEAFF
TGCAGCGTTGTCTACCGTTCAGGGAAGGGGTACACTGAAGCTTTCTTT
>.|TRBJ1-1|.|TRBV9
CASSVVSAAMNTEAFF
TGTGCCAGCAGCGTAGTCAGCGCCGCCATGAACACTGAAGCTTTCTTT
>.|TRBJ2-2|.|TRBV24-1
CATSAGNTGELFF
TGTGCCACCAGTGCAGGGAACACCGGGGAGCTGTTTTTT
>.|TRBJ1-4|.|TRBV19
CASSNPNLPNEKLFF
TGTGCCAGTAGTAATCCGAACCTACCTAATGAAAAACTGTTTTTT
>TRBD2|TRBJ2-3|.|TRBV13
CASSFGLAGDTQYF
TGTGCCAGCAGCTTTGGACTAGCGGGAGATACGCAGTATTTT
>.|TRBJ2-7|.|TRBV7-9
CASSLAEGSDEQYF
TGTGCCAGCAGCTTAGCGGAGGGAAGCGACGAGCAGTACTTC
>.|TRBJ1-2|.|TRBV6-5
CASSKIRSGYTF
TGTGCCAGCAGTAAGATAAGGAGTGGCTACACCTTC
>TRBD2|TRBJ2-5|.|TRBV10-3
CASRGTSGTLPQYF
TGTGCCTCCCGGGGGACTAGCGGGACCTTGCCCCAGTACTTC
>TRBD2|TRBJ2-7|.|TRBV2
CASRPAEGGQYEQYF
TGTGCCAGCAGGCCCGCCGAGGGAGGGCAATACGAGCAGTACTTC
>.|TRBJ2-1|few|TRBV2
CASSEALLGVEQFF
TGTGCCAGCAGTGAAGCGCTTCTCGGGGTCGAGCAGTTCTTC
>.|TRBJ2-3|.|TRBV20-1
CSASQVSADTQYF
TGCAGTGCTAGTCAAGTCAGCGCAGATACGCAGTATTTT
>.|TRBJ2-1|.|TRBV9
CASSSEGHRTYNEQFF
TGTGCCAGCTCCTCTGAGGGACACCGAACCTACAATGAGCAGTTCTTC